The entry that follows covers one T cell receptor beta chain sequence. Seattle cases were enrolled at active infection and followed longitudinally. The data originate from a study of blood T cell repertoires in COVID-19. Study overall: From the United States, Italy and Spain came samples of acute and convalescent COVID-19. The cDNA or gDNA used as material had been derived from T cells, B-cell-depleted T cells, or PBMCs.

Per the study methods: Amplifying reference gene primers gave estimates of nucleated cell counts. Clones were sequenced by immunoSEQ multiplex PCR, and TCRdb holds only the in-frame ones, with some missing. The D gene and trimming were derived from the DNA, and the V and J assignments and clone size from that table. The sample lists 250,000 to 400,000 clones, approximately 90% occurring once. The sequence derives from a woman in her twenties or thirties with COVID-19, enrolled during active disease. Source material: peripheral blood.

The CDR3 here is CASSQYSNQPQHF. CDR3 bases: TGTGCCAGCAGTCAGTATAGCAATCAGCCCCAGCATTTT. V gene TRBV2 combines with J gene TRBJ1-5; no clear D. V was clipped by 5 bases and J by 0 bases, with 5 bases between them. Per the germline V gene, CDR1 is SNHLY and CDR2 is FYNNEI. The length of the CDR3 is 13 residues.